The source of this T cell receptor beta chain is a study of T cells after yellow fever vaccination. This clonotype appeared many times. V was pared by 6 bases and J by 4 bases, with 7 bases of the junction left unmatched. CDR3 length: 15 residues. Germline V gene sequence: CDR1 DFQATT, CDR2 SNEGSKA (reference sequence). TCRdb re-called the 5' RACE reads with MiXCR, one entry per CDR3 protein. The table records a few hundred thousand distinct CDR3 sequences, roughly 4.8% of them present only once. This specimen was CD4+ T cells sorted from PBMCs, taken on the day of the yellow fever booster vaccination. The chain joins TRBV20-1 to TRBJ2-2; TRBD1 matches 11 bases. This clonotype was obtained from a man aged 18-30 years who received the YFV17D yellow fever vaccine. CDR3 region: CSAPDRGRGTGELFF. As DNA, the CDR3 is TGCAGTGCCCCGGACAGGGGGCGAGGCACCGGGGAGCTGTTTTTT.